This record covers a single T cell receptor beta chain. Germline-derived CDR1 and CDR2 are MNHNY and SVGAGI (reference sequence). This CDR3 contains 13 residues. V lost 7 bases to trimming and J lost 4 bases; unmatched junction nucleotides: 7. The record originates from a study of early T cells in non-severe SARS-CoV-2 infection. TCRdb reanalysed the 5' RACE reads using MiXCR and keeps one entry per CDR3 protein. The sample shows more than 50,000 distinct CDR3 sequences, 12% of them seen only once. Specimen: whole blood, collected at baseline. The receptor was derived from an adult who was a healthcare worker with PCR-confirmed SARS-CoV-2 infection or an uninfected control (not recorded which). The rearrangement joins TRBV6-6 to TRBJ2-7; TRBD2 aligns across 7 bases. The DNA for the CDR3 is TGTGCCAGCAACGTGGCGGGAGCTTACGAGCAGTACTTC. Protein product: CASNVAGAYEQYF.